This T cell receptor beta chain is from a study of CD8+CD57+ T cells in acquired aplastic anemia. Overall study: Roughly 3 ug was the average amount of DNA from sorted CD4+ and CD8+ cells.

V lost 6 bases, J lost 2 bases, and 4 bases stayed unmatched. Germline CDR1 MNHNS, CDR2 SASEGT. This CDR3 has 14 amino acids. Study results and limitations: Between patients and controls, CD8+ Simpson's diversity did not vary significantly. Shared by patients and controls, 25 to 35 CD8+ CDR3s were abundant in patients.

Genomic DNA served as template for TCR beta VDJ and CDR3 profiling. TCRdb passed the reads through MiXCR, listing each CDR3 protein once. The sample shows 270,000 or so distinct CDR3 sequences, around 82% of them seen only once. A word on this clonotype: Its antigen is unidentified.

Patients selected for sequencing had displayed CD8+CD57+ cell expansion by flow cytometry. The patients, all of them, had severe acquired aplastic anemia. The sample taken for sequencing was sorted CD4+, CD8+, or CD8+CD57+ T cells (not recorded which) from PBMCs. This clonotype was sampled from a human donor with aplastic anemia. The rearrangement uses TRBV6-1 and TRBJ1-2; 9 bases fit TRBD1. CDR3: CASRSGQGNYGYTF. In DNA, the CDR3 is TGTGCCAGCAGATCGGGACAGGGCAACTATGGCTACACCTTC.